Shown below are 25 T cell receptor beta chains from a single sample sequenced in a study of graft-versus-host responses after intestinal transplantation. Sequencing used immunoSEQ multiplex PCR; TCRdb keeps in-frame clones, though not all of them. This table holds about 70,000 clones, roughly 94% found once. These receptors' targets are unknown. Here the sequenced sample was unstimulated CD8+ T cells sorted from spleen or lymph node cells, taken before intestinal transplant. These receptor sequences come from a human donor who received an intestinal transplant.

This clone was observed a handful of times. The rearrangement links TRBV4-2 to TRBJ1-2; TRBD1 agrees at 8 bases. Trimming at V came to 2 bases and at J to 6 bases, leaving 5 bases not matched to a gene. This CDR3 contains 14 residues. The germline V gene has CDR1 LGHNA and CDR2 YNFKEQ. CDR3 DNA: TGTGCCAGCAGCCAATCATCAGGGGGCAATGGCTACACCTTC. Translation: CASSQSSGGNGYTF.

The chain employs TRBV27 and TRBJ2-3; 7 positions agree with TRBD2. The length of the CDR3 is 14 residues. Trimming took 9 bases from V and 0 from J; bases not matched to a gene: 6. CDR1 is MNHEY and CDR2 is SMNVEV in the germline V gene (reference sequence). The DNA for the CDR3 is TGTGCCAGAACACGGGGGGACAGCACAGATACGCAGTATTTT. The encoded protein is CARTRGDSTDTQYF.

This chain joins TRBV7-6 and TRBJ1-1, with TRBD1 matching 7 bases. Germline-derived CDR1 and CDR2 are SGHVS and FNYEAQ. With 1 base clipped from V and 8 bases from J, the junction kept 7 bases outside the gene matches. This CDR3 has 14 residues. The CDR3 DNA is TGTGCCAGCAGCTTAGACCCCGGGGACAGCGAAGCTTTCTTT. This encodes CASSLDPGDSEAFF.

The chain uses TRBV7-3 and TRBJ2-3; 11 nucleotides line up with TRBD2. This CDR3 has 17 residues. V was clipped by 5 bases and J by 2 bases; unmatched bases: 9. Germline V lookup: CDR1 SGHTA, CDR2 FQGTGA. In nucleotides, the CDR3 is TGTGCCAGCAGCCTAGAACCGGGACTAGCGGACACAGATACGCAGTATTTT. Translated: CASSLEPGLADTDTQYF.

CDR3: CASSLVADNYEQYF. The CDR3 region has the DNA TGTGCCAGCAGCTTAGTCGCTGATAACTACGAGCAGTACTTC. J is TRBJ2-5 and V is TRBV7-6, with D unclear. The closer fit of TRBJ2-7 to the DNA end suggests the J call may be wrong. This CDR3 is built from 14 residues. Germline CDR1 SGHVS, CDR2 FNYEAQ.

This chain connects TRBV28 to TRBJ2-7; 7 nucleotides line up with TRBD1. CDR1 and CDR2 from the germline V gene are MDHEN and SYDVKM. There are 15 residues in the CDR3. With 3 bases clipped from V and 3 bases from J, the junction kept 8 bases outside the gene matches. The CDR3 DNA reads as TGTGCCAGCAGTTTTCCCCGACAGGGTTTCTACGAGCAGTACTTC. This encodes CASSFPRQGFYEQYF.

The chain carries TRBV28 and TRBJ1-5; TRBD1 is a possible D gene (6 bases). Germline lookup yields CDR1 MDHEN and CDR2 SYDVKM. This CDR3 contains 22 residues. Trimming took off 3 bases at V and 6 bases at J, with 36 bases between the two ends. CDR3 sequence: CASSFLGALLSRGGLYFQPQHF. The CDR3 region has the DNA TGTGCCAGCAGTTTTTTGGGGGCCCTCCTTTCTAGGGGGGGGCTCTATTTTCAGCCCCAGCATTTT.

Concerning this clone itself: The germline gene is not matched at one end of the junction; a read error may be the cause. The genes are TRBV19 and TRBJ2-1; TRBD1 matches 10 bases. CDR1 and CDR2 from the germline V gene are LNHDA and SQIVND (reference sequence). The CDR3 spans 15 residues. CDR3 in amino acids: CASSIGTGAYSEQFF. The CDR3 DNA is TGTGCCAGTAGTATTGGGACAGGGGCCTACAGTGAGCAGTTCTTC.

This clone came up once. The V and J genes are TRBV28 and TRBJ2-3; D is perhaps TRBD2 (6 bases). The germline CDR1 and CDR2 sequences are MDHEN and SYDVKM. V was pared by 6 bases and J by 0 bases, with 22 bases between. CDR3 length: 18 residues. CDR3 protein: CASSHSSGRYPSTDTQYF. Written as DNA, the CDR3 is TGTGCCAGCAGCCACTCCAGTGGGAGGTATCCTAGCACAGATACGCAGTATTTT. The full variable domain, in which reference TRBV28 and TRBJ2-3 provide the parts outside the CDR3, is DVKVTQSSRYLVKRTGEKVFLECVQDMDHENMFWYRQDPGLGLRLIYFSYDVKMKEKGDIPEGYSVSREKKERFSLILESASTNQTSMYLCASSHSSGRYPSTDTQYFGPGTRLTVL.

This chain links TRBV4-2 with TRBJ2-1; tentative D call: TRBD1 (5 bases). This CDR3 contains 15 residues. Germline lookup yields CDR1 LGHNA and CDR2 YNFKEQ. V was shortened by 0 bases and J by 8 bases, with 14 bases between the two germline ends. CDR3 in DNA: TGTGCCAGCAGCCAAGAGATTCTCCAAGGGGATGAGCAGTTCTTC. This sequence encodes CASSQEILQGDEQFF.

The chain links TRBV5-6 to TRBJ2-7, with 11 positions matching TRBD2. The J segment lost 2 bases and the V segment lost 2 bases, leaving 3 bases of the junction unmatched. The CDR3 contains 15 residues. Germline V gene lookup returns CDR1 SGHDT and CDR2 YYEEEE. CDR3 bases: TGTGCCAGCAGCTTAGGGACTAGCGGTACCTACGAGCAGTACTTC. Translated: CASSLGTSGTYEQYF.

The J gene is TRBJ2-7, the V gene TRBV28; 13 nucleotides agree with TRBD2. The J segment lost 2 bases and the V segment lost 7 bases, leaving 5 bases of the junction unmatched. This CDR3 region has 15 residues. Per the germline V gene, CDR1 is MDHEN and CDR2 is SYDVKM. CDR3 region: CASIEGLAGPYEQYF. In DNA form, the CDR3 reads TGTGCCAGCATTGAGGGACTAGCGGGGCCCTACGAGCAGTACTTC.

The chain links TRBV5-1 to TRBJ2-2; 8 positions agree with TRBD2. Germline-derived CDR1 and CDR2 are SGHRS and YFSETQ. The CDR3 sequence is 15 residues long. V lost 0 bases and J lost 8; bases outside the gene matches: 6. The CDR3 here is CASSLVGSGKGELFF. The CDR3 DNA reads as TGCGCCAGCAGCTTGGTTGGTAGCGGGAAAGGGGAGCTGTTTTTT. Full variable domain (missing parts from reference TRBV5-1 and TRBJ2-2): KAGVTQTPRYLIKTRGQQVTLSCSPISGHRSVSWYQQTPGQGLQFLFEYFSETQRNKGNFPGRFSGRQFSNSRSEMNVSTLELGDSALYLCASSLVGSGKGELFFGEGSRLTVL.

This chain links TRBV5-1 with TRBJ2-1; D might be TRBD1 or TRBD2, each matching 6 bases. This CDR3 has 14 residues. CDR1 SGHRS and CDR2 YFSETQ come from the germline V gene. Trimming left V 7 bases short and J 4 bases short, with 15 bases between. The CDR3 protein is CASRIWGAYNEQFF. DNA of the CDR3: TGCGCCAGCCGGATATGGGGGGCTTACAATGAGCAGTTCTTC. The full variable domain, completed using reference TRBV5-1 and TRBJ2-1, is KAGVTQTPRYLIKTRGQQVTLSCSPISGHRSVSWYQQTPGQGLQFLFEYFSETQRNKGNFPGRFSGRQFSNSRSEMNVSTLELGDSALYLCASRIWGAYNEQFFGPGTRLTVL.

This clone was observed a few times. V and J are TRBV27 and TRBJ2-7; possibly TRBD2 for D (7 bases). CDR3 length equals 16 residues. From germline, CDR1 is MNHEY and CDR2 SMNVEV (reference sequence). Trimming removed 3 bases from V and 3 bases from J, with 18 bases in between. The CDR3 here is CASSLEGRGFFYEQYF. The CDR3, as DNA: TGTGCCAGCAGTTTGGAGGGGAGGGGGTTTTTCTACGAGCAGTACTTC.

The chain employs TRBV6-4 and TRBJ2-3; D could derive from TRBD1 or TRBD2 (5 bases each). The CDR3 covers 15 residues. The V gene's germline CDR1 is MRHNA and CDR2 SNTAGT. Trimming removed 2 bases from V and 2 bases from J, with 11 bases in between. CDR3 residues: CASSDGQGDTDTQYF. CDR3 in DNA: TGTGCCAGCAGTGACGGTCAGGGAGACACAGATACGCAGTATTTT.

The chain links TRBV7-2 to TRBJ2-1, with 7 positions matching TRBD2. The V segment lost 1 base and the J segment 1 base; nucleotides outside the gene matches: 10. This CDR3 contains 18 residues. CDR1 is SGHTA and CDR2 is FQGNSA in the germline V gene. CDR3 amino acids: CASSLEGVGRESYNEQFF. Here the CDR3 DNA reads TGTGCCAGCAGCTTAGAGGGAGTGGGGCGGGAGTCCTACAATGAGCAGTTCTTC. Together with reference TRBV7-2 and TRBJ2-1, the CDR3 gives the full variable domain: GAGVSQSPSNKVTEKGKDVELRCDPISGHTALYWYRQSLGQGLEFLIYFQGNSAPDKSGLPSDRFSAERTGGSVSTLTIQRTQQEDSAVYLCASSLEGVGRESYNEQFFGPGTRLTVL.

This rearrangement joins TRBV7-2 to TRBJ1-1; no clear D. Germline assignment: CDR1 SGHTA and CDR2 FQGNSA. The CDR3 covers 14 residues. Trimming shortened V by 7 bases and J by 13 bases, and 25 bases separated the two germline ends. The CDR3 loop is CASINLGRDFEDFF. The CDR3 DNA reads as TGTGCCAGCATCAATTTAGGTAGGGATTTCGAGGATTTCTTT. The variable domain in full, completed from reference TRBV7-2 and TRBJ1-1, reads GAGVSQSPSNKVTEKGKDVELRCDPISGHTALYWYRQSLGQGLEFLIYFQGNSAPDKSGLPSDRFSAERTGGSVSTLTIQRTQQEDSAVYLCASINLGRDFEDFFGQGTRLTVV.

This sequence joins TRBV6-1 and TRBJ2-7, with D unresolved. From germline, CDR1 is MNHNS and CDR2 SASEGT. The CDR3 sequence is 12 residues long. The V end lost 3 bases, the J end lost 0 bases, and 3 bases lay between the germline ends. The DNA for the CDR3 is TGTGCCAGCAGTGACAGCTCCTACGAGCAGTACTTC. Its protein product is CASSDSSYEQYF.

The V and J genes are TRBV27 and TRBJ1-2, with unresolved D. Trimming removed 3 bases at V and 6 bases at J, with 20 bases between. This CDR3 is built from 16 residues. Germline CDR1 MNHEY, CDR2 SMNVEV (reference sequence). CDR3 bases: TGTGCCAGCAGTTTTGTAACATCCATGGCTGAACATGGCTACACCTTC. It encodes CASSFVTSMAEHGYTF.

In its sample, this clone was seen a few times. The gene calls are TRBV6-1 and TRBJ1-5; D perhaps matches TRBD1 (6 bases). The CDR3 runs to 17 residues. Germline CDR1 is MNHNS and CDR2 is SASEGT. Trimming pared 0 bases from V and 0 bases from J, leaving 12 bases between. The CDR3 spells CASSEARGANSNQPQHF. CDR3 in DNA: TGTGCCAGCAGTGAAGCCAGGGGTGCCAATAGCAATCAGCCCCAGCATTTT.

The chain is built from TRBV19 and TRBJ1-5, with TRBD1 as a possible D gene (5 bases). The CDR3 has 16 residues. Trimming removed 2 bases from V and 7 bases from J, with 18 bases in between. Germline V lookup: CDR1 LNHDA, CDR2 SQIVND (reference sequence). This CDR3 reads CASSITSDSFEQPQHF. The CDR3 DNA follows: TGTGCCAGTAGTATAACCTCCGACAGCTTCGAACAGCCCCAGCATTTT.

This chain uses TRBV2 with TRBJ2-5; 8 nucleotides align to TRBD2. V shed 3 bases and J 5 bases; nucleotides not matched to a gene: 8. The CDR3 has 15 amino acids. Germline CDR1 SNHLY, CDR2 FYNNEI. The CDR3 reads CASSDPAGVEETQYF. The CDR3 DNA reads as TGTGCCAGCAGTGATCCAGCGGGAGTTGAGGAGACCCAGTACTTC.

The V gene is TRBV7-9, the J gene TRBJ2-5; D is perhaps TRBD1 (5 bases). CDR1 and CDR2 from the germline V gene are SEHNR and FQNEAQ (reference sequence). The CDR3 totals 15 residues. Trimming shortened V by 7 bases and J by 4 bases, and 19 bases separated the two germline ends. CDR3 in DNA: TGTGCCAGCACCCGATCGGCAGGGTTGGGAGAGACCCAGTACTTC. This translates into CASTRSAGLGETQYF.

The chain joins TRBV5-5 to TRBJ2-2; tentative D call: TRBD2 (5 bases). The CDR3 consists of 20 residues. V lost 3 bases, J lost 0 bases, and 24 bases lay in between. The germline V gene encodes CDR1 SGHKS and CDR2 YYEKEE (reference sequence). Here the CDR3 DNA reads TGTGCCAGCAGCTGGAGCGGTATAACAGTGGCAAATCCGAACACCGGGGAGCTGTTTTTT. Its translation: CASSWSGITVANPNTGELFF. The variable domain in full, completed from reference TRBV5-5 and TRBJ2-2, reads DAGVTQSPTHLIKTRGQQVTLRCSPISGHKSVSWYQQVLGQGPQFIFQYYEKEERGRGNFPDRFSARQFPNYSSELNVNALLLGDSALYLCASSWSGITVANPNTGELFFGEGSRLTVL.